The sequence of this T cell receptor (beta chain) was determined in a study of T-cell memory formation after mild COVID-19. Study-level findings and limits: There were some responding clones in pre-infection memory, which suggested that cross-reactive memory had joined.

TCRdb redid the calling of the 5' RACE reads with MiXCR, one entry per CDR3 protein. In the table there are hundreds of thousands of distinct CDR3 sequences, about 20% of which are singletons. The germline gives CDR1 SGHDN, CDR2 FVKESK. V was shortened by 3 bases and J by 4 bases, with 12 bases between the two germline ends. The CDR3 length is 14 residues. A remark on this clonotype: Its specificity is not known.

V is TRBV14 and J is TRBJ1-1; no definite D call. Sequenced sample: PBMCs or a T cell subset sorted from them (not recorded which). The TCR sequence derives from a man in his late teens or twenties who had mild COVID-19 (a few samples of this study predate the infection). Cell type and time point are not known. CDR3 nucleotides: TGTGCCAGCAGCCACTGGACCGGGAGCACTGAAGCTTTCTTT. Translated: CASSHWTGSTEAFF.